In this sample, the clone carrying this T cell receptor beta chain turned up a few times. What it recognizes is unknown. The sample is drawn from a study of cytomegalovirus exposure and HLA in healthy donors. Across the study: Among around 200 million T cells, an earlier analysis found 90 million to 130 million unique TCR beta sequences. General study points: Specific recognition of CMV antigens was confirmed in vitro for a few chains (all CMV-associated).

The study ran its PCR with 60 Vbeta and 13 Jbeta primers. Profiled with immunoSEQ multiplex PCR; TCRdb holds only in-frame clones, not every one. The top ten clones hold approximately 2.2% of a sample with 150,000 to 200,000 clones, roughly 79% of them seen once. Germline V gives CDR1 LGHNA, CDR2 YNFKEQ. V lost 0 bases and J lost 2, with 11 bases in between. This CDR3 is 15 amino acids long. The material sequenced was PBMCs. The chain uses TRBV4-2 and TRBJ2-7; D might be TRBD1 (5 bases). The clonotype originates from a woman in her twenties or thirties in good health and CMV-seropositive. CDR3 DNA sequence: TGTGCCAGCAGCCAAGATGGCAGGGCCACCTACGAGCAGTACTTC. It translates to CASSQDGRATYEQYF.